This passage covers 25 T cell receptor beta chains from one sample sequenced in a study of blood T cells in healthy people across ages. Using a J-beta primer mix together with a sample-barcoded 5' primer, a second PCR was run for roughly 6 to 12 cycles. TCRdb reprocessed the 5' RACE reads via MiXCR and lists one record per CDR3 protein. This sample carries over 300,000 distinct CDR3 sequences, 45% to 65% of them seen once, and the ten largest clones take 51%. The specimen sequenced was blood. These TCRs come from a man in his sixties in good health.

This clonotype occurred many times. This CDR3 reads CASSLGGGRETQYF. The CDR3 nucleotides are TGTGCCAGCAGCTTAGGGGGAGGCCGGGAGACCCAGTACTTC. V gene TRBV7-2 combines with J gene TRBJ2-5; perhaps TRBD2 as D (6 bases). This CDR3 spans 14 amino acids. Germline CDR1 and CDR2: SGHTA and FQGNSA. The V gene lost 1 base and the J gene lost 5 bases, with 11 bases spanning the gap.

The chain recombines TRBV25-1 with TRBJ1-1; weak D call: TRBD1 (6 bases). V shed 1 base and J shed 4 bases, with 10 bases lying between them. Germline CDR1 MGHDK, CDR2 SYGVNS. The CDR3 contains 14 residues. CDR3 region: CASSESGHLTEAFF. In DNA, the CDR3 is TGTGCCAGCAGTGAATCGGGACACCTCACTGAAGCTTTCTTT.

A few counts support this clonotype. J is TRBJ2-3 and V is TRBV29-1, with 7 bases identical to TRBD2. V trimming: 4 bases; J trimming: 2 bases; junction bases outside the gene matches: 6. CDR1 and CDR2 (germline): SQVTM, ANQGSEA. The CDR3 runs to 14 residues. Here the CDR3 reads CSVGQRGNTDTQYF. DNA for the CDR3: TGCAGCGTTGGACAGCGGGGAAACACAGATACGCAGTATTTT.

This chain uses TRBV20-1 with TRBJ2-3; 8 positions agree with TRBD2. Germline-derived CDR1 and CDR2 are DFQATT and SNEGSKA (reference sequence). The CDR3 has 15 residues. V trimming: 0 bases; J trimming: 6 bases; junction bases outside the gene matches: 8. CDR3 sequence: CSAREVGGGLDTQYF. In DNA form, the CDR3 reads TGCAGTGCTAGAGAGGTCGGCGGGGGGTTGGATACGCAGTATTTT.

Concerning this clonotype: A much larger clone differs by one base, so this may be a read error. The chain links TRBV28 to TRBJ2-7, with 7 bases that match TRBD1. The CDR3 is made up of 15 amino acids. Per the germline V gene, CDR1 is MDHEN and CDR2 is SYDVKM. Losses at the gene ends were 5 bases for V and 2 bases for J; bases not matched to a gene: 9. The CDR3 region has the DNA TGTGCCAGCAGTGCTGCCGGGACAGCGACCTACGAGCAGTACTTC. This translates into CASSAAGTATYEQYF.

This rearrangement joins TRBV4-3 to TRBJ2-1, with 9 bases identical to TRBD2. Germline values: CDR1 LGHNA, CDR2 YSLEER. CDR3 size: 20 residues. Germline trimming cut 2 bases from V and 7 bases from J; bases unmatched to any gene: 21. This CDR3 reads CASSQSLGLALGKAHNEQFF. The CDR3 DNA follows: TGCGCCAGCAGCCAATCCCTGGGACTAGCCCTGGGCAAAGCCCATAATGAGCAGTTCTTC.

J is TRBJ1-1 and V is TRBV20-1, with D possibly TRBD1 on 5 matching bases. Per the germline V gene, CDR1 is DFQATT and CDR2 is SNEGSKA (reference sequence). The CDR3 loop spans 12 amino acids. DNA of the CDR3: TGCATGCACCTCGGGGGGAACACTGAAGCTTTCTTT. Its protein product is CMHLGGNTEAFF.

This chain uses TRBV7-2 with TRBJ2-1; 7 nucleotides align to TRBD1. J was trimmed by 0 bases and V by 2 bases; bases with no gene match: 4. The germline V gene encodes CDR1 SGHTA and CDR2 FQGNSA. This CDR3 comprises 16 residues. The CDR3 bases are TGTGCCAGCAGCTTACAGGGGGTAGTCTCCTACAATGAGCAGTTCTTC. It codes for CASSLQGVVSYNEQFF.

The rearrangement uses TRBV30 and TRBJ1-2; D is perhaps TRBD1 (6 bases). In germline, CDR1 is GTSNPN, CDR2 SVGIG (reference sequence). The germline V and J ends were trimmed by 1 base and 3 bases, with 9 bases remaining between them. This CDR3 contains 13 residues. CDR3 sequence: CAWSGAGDYGYTF. CDR3 bases: TGTGCCTGGAGTGGGGCAGGGGACTATGGCTACACCTTC.

CDR3 nucleotide sequence: TGTGCCAGCAGCCGCGGGACTAGCGGCTACGGGCAGTACTTC. Translation: CASSRGTSGYGQYF. The chain joins TRBV3-1 to TRBJ2-5, with 11 positions matching TRBD2. There are 14 residues in the CDR3. CDR1 and CDR2 (germline): LGHDT, YNNKEL (reference sequence). V was pared by 4 bases and J by 11 bases, with 9 bases of the junction left unmatched.

V usage is TRBV24-1 and J usage is TRBJ2-4, with unresolved D. Near its end, the DNA agrees better with TRBJ2-7, so the J call may be wrong. CDR1 KGHDR and CDR2 SFDVKD come from the germline V gene. The CDR3 sequence is 13 residues long. CDR3 sequence: CATSDGRSPEQYF. CDR3 coding DNA: TGTGCCACCAGTGATGGACGGTCGCCCGAGCAGTACTTC.

CDR3 nucleotide sequence: TGTGCCAGCAGTCGTCCGTACCAAGAGACCCAGTACTTC. Translation: CASSRPYQETQYF. The chain combines TRBV12-3 or TRBV12-4 with TRBJ2-5; no firm D call. The V end lost 5 bases, the J end lost 0 bases, and 7 bases lay between the germline ends. The CDR3 spans 13 residues.

This clonotype was seen once. This chain connects TRBV5-1 to TRBJ2-6; no clear D. The germline V gene has CDR1 SGHRS and CDR2 YFSETQ. The V end was cut by 0 bases, the J end by 4 bases, with 5 bases between. The CDR3 contains 14 residues. CDR3 nucleotides: TGCGCCAGCAGCTTGGGTGGGGGGGCCAACGTCCTGACTTTC. Amino acids: CASSLGGGANVLTF.

This clonotype came up many times. The chain joins TRBV29-1 to TRBJ2-7, with unresolved D. This CDR3 has 14 residues. Deletions cut 5 bases from V and 1 base from J, with 15 bases between. Germline V CDR1 and CDR2: SQVTM, ANQGSEA. The CDR3 loop is CSVIRPGFSYEQYF. DNA for the CDR3: TGCAGCGTTATTAGGCCAGGCTTTTCCTACGAGCAGTACTTC.

V usage is TRBV5-1 and J usage is TRBJ2-1; the D gene is possibly TRBD2 (6 bases). Germline V gene data show CDR1 as SGHRS and CDR2 as YFSETQ. This CDR3 has 14 residues. Trimming took off 3 bases at V and 8 bases at J, with 15 bases between the two ends. As DNA, the CDR3 is TGCGCCAGCAGCTCGGAACGGGAGCAGGATGAGCAGTTCTTC. This encodes CASSSEREQDEQFF.

The genes are TRBV5-1 and TRBJ2-3, with a tentative D call TRBD2 (6 bases). The CDR3 spans 15 residues. Germline V gene sequence: CDR1 SGHRS, CDR2 YFSETQ. With 4 bases removed from V and 0 bases from J, the gap between germline ends came to 12 bases. As DNA, the CDR3 is TGCGCCAGCAGCGTGGGCGGGATGAGCACAGATACGCAGTATTTT. Translation gives CASSVGGMSTDTQYF.

This clonotype was recorded a few times. The rearrangement joins TRBV29-1 to TRBJ2-1; tentatively, D is TRBD1 (5 bases). The germline V gene has CDR1 SQVTM and CDR2 ANQGSEA. The CDR3 consists of 14 residues. V gave up 8 bases and J gave up 0 bases, with 14 bases separating them. The CDR3 sequence: CSFRPTGSYNEQFF. CDR3 nucleotides: TGCAGCTTCCGACCTACAGGCTCCTACAATGAGCAGTTCTTC.

Only a few counts were recorded for this clonotype. The J gene is TRBJ2-7, the V gene TRBV12-3 or TRBV12-4, with 10 bases lining up with TRBD2. The CDR3 is 14 amino acids. Trimming removed 3 bases from V and 7 bases from J; junction bases left unmatched: 6. CDR3 loop: CASSFSGRSSEQYF. CDR3 bases: TGTGCCAGCAGTTTTAGCGGGAGGAGCTCTGAGCAGTACTTC.

The chain couples TRBV2 to TRBJ1-4, with 7 bases fitting TRBD1. Germline V gene data show CDR1 as SNHLY and CDR2 as FYNNEI. V shed 4 bases and J 8 bases; nucleotides not matched to a gene: 7. This CDR3 spans 14 amino acids. The CDR3 DNA reads TGTGCCAGCAGTGGACAGGGTGCGGTCGAAAAACTGTTTTTT. It specifies CASSGQGAVEKLFF.

V and J are TRBV20-1 and TRBJ1-6; D is perhaps TRBD1 (6 bases). Germline values: CDR1 DFQATT, CDR2 SNEGSKA (reference sequence). The CDR3 runs 13 residues. V lost 3 bases, J lost 9 bases, and 12 bases lay in between. CDR3 DNA sequence: TGCAGTGCTAGTTTTCAGGGGAGTTCACCCCTCCACTTT. Its protein product is CSASFQGSSPLHF.

At least ten counts were recorded for this clonotype. J is TRBJ2-3 and V is TRBV9; D not certain. The CDR3 runs 12 residues. Germline V lookup: CDR1 SGDLS, CDR2 YYNGEE. V was shortened by 3 bases and J by 5 bases, with 7 bases between the two germline ends. In DNA, the CDR3 is TGTGCCAGCAGCGCGGAGCGAGATACGCAGTATTTT. Translating it yields CASSAERDTQYF.

The gene calls are TRBV7-2 and TRBJ2-3, with no clear D. The CDR3 has 14 residues. The V gene's germline CDR1 is SGHTA and CDR2 FQGNSA. V lost 3 bases and J lost 0, with 7 bases in between. The CDR3 reads CASSFVQSTDTQYF. The CDR3 DNA follows: TGTGCCAGCAGCTTTGTCCAGAGCACAGATACGCAGTATTTT.

This clonotype was observed a few times. V is TRBV27 and J is TRBJ1-2; D is uncertain. CDR1 is MNHEY and CDR2 is SMNVEV in the germline V gene (reference sequence). V was trimmed by 8 bases and J by 2 bases, leaving 6 bases between them. This CDR3 spans 11 amino acids. CDR3 in DNA: TGTGCCAGCGGGGAAAACTATGGCTACACCTTC. This sequence encodes CASGENYGYTF.

The chain employs TRBV20-1 and TRBJ2-7; 10 bases are shared with TRBD2. The length of the CDR3 is 15 residues. Germline lookup yields CDR1 DFQATT and CDR2 SNEGSKA (reference sequence). The trim removed 3 bases at V and 4 bases at J, leaving 9 bases unmatched. CDR3 DNA: TGCAGTGCTAGGTCGAGCGGGGGGGCCAGTTACGAGCAGTACTTC. It encodes CSARSSGGASYEQYF.

This sequence joins TRBV9 and TRBJ2-1; D possibly corresponds to TRBD1 (5 bases). CDR1 is SGDLS, CDR2 YYNGEE, per germline. The CDR3 covers 18 residues. The germline V and J ends were trimmed by 4 bases and 2 bases, with 22 bases remaining between them. CDR3 nucleotide sequence: TGTGCCAGCAGCTATCAAGGGTCTGGTCCAGGGCCCTACAATGAGCAGTTCTTC. This gives the protein CASSYQGSGPGPYNEQFF.